This is a list of T cell receptor beta chains from one sample in a study of neoadjuvant nivolumab and ipilimumab in lung cancer. Generated by immunoSEQ multiplex PCR, the TCRdb table keeps only in-frame clones and is missing some. Here the sample spans 26,000 or so clones, approximately 80% being singletons. Sample: peripheral blood, taken before neoadjuvant nivolumab, alone or with ipilimumab. The receptors here all came from an adult with non-small cell lung cancer. The CDR3 runs from the conserved cysteine through the conserved F or W. A D gene is named only where the DNA matches it firmly. Only part of the rows carry a size: once, few, many, or a class if the clone is expanded.

abundance	v_gene	d_gene	len	j_gene	CDR3nt	CDR3aa
once	TRBV4-1	.	14	TRBJ2-2	TGCGCCAGCAGCCAAGATGAGGGAATCGGGGAGCTGTTTTTT	CASSQDEGIGELFF
.	TRBV9	TRBD2	16	TRBJ2-5	TGTGCCAGCAGCGTTGGGTCTAGCGGGGGCCAAGAGACCCAGTACTTC	CASSVGSSGGQETQYF
.	TRBV7-6	.	14	TRBJ2-7	TGTGCCAGCAGCTTAGGGGCGTACCCCTCGGAGCAGTACTTC	CASSLGAYPSEQYF
once	TRBV5-4	TRBD2	18	TRBJ2-3	TGTGCCAGCAGGCTGGGACTAGCGGGGGGACTTAGCACAGATACGCAGTATTTT	CASRLGLAGGLSTDTQYF
.	TRBV6-1	.	14	TRBJ2-5	TGTGCCAGCAGTGAACCCGGACGGCGGGAGACCCAGTACTTC	CASSEPGRRETQYF
.	TRBV7-6	TRBD1	16	TRBJ1-1	TGTGCCAGCAGCTTCTGGCAGGGGGAGATGAACACTGAAGCTTTCTTT	CASSFWQGEMNTEAFF
.	TRBV11-2	TRBD1	15	TRBJ1-6	TGTGCCAGCAGCCTGGGACAGGGTTTTAATTCACCCCTCCACTTT	CASSLGQGFNSPLHF
.	TRBV10-3	TRBD1	15	TRBJ2-3	TGTGCCATCAGTGAGGGGACAGTTAGCACAGATACGCAGTATTTT	CAISEGTVSTDTQYF
.	TRBV27	TRBD2	18	TRBJ2-3	TGTGCCAGCAGTTTCGGACTAGCGGGGGGCCGCAGCACAGATACGCAGTATTTT	CASSFGLAGGRSTDTQYF
.	TRBV2	.	13	TRBJ2-3	TGTGCCAGCAGACCCGACAGTGCAGATACGCAGTATTTT	CASRPDSADTQYF
.	TRBV7-9	.	18	TRBJ2-3	TGTGCCAGCAGACATTGGGGGGAGCATGGCAGGGAAACAGATACGCAGTATTTT	CASRHWGEHGRETDTQYF
.	TRBV9	.	14	TRBJ1-2	TGTGCCAGCAGCGGGGGACGGACGTGGGATGGCTACACCTTC	CASSGGRTWDGYTF
once	TRBV9	TRBD1	16	TRBJ1-4	TGTGCCAGCAGCCCGCGGCCGGGACAGGGAGGAGAAAAACTGTTTTTT	CASSPRPGQGGEKLFF
.	TRBV20-1	.	11	TRBJ1-2	TGCAGTGCCCTGGGGGCAGATGGCTACACCTTC	CSALGADGYTF
.	TRBV28	TRBD1	16	TRBJ1-2	TGTGCCAGCAGTTTAAGGGTCCTGACAGGGCACTATGGCTACACCTTC	CASSLRVLTGHYGYTF
.	TRBV2	.	13	TRBJ2-5	TGTGCCAGCAGTAGACAGGAACAAGAGACCCAGTACTTC	CASSRQEQETQYF
.	TRBV11-2	TRBD2	16	TRBJ2-7	TGTGCCAGCAGCTTCGATCTAGCGGGGAGCTCCTACGAGCAGTACTTC	CASSFDLAGSSYEQYF
.	TRBV5-4	.	16	TRBJ1-1	TGTGCCAGCAGCTTCCGGGGGGGCGGGGTATACACTGAAGCTTTCTTT	CASSFRGGGVYTEAFF
.	TRBV18	TRBD1	13	TRBJ1-4	TGTGCCAGCTCACCGACAGGGCATGAAAAACTGTTTTTT	CASSPTGHEKLFF
once	TRBV10-3	.	14	TRBJ1-3	TGTGCCATCAGTGAGGGGTTCTCTGGAAACACCATATATTTT	CAISEGFSGNTIYF
.	TRBV6-1	TRBD1	14	TRBJ2-1	TGTGCCAGCAGTGCAACACAGGGGTCTTCTGAGCAGTTCTTC	CASSATQGSSEQFF
.	TRBV7-9	.	14	TRBJ2-3	TGTGCCAGCAGCATTACGGCCAGCACAGATACGCAGTATTTT	CASSITASTDTQYF
.	TRBV25-1	TRBD1	15	TRBJ2-4	TGTGCCAGCCAGCCCAGGACAGGGACCAAAAACATTCAGTACTTC	CASQPRTGTKNIQYF
few	TRBV7-9	.	14	TRBJ2-7	TGTGCCAGCAGCCCGCGATTTCGACCTTACGAGCAGTACTTC	CASSPRFRPYEQYF
few	TRBV7-8	.	19	TRBJ2-3	TGTGCCAGCAGCCCAATAGCGGAGGCAGGCAGGCCTAGCACAGATACGCAGTATTTT	CASSPIAEAGRPSTDTQYF
.	TRBV18	TRBD1	17	TRBJ2-7	TGTGCCAGCTCACTTTATTTGGGACAGGCAACCTCCTACGAGCAGTACTTC	CASSLYLGQATSYEQYF
.	TRBV7-9	.	13	TRBJ2-5	TGTGCCAGCAGCTACGGTCCTCCAGGGCCCCAGTACTTC	CASSYGPPGPQYF
.	TRBV6-5	.	12	TRBJ1-1	TGTGCCAGCAGTTACTCTGCGGGAGCAGCTTTCTTT	CASSYSAGAAFF
.	TRBV16	.	13	TRBJ2-7	TGTGCCAGCAGCCAAGGTATGGGATACGAGCAGTACTTC	CASSQGMGYEQYF
.	TRBV19	TRBD1	15	TRBJ1-5	TGTGCCAGTTGGGACAGGGGGCGAGGCAATCAGCCCCAGCATTTT	CASWDRGRGNQPQHF
.	TRBV5-6	.	12	TRBJ2-2	TGTGCCAGCAGCCGTGAATCCGGGGAGCTGTTTTTT	CASSRESGELFF
.	TRBV7-6	.	14	TRBJ2-5	TGTGCCAGCAGCTCTGGACACCGACAAGAGACCCAGTACTTC	CASSSGHRQETQYF
.	TRBV9	.	16	TRBJ1-2	TGTGCCAGCAGCGCCACGGGGGTAGGTCGGATTGATGGCTACACCTTC	CASSATGVGRIDGYTF
.	TRBV7-2	TRBD1	15	TRBJ1-2	TGTGCCAGCAGCTACGTAGGGGACAGTCCCTATGGCTACACCTTC	CASSYVGDSPYGYTF
.	TRBV5-4	.	15	TRBJ2-5	TGTGCCAGCAGCTTGGGACAGTTTAAACAAGAGACCCAGTACTTC	CASSLGQFKQETQYF
.	TRBV25-1	.	13	TRBJ1-1	TGTGCCAGCATCCACAAAGGGGGGACTGAAGCTTTCTTT	CASIHKGGTEAFF
.	TRBV11-2	.	13	TRBJ2-7	TGTGCCAGCAGCCCGGAGTTCACCTACGAGCAGTACTTC	CASSPEFTYEQYF
.	TRBV18	TRBD1	13	TRBJ1-1	TGTGCCAGCTCACCAGTAGGACAGGGTGAAGCTTTCTTT	CASSPVGQGEAFF
medium-sized	TRBV7-3	.	13	TRBJ2-7	TGTGCCAGCAGCCTGGACAGCGGGTACGAGCAGTACTTC	CASSLDSGYEQYF
few	TRBV20-1	.	11	TRBJ1-2	TGCAGTGCTAGCGCAGGCTATGGCTACACCTTC	CSASAGYGYTF
.	TRBV6-6	TRBD1	13	TRBJ1-4	TGTGCCAGCAGACAGGGGGCTAATGAAAAACTGTTTTTT	CASRQGANEKLFF
.	TRBV29-1	.	13	TRBJ2-7	TGCAGCGCTGGGACTTCCCCCTCGGACGAGCAGTACTTC	CSAGTSPSDEQYF
.	TRBV6-5	.	11	TRBJ1-3	TGTGCCAGCAGTACTAGAGACACCATATATTTT	CASSTRDTIYF
.	TRBV6-1	TRBD1	15	TRBJ2-3	TGTGCCAGCAGTCGACAGGGATTAGTAACAGATACGCAGTATTTT	CASSRQGLVTDTQYF
few	TRBV11-3	.	14	TRBJ2-7	TGTGCCAGCAGCTTAGGGGGGGCTTTAGACGAGCAGTACTTC	CASSLGGALDEQYF
.	TRBV28	.	14	TRBJ2-7	TGTGCCAGCAGTTTACCCGGAAGATCCTACGAGCAGTACTTC	CASSLPGRSYEQYF
.	TRBV9	.	15	TRBJ2-3	TGTGCCAGCAGCCGTCAGGTAATCGGCACAGATACGCAGTATTTT	CASSRQVIGTDTQYF
.	TRBV28	.	14	TRBJ1-5	TGTGCCAGCAACTCCGGGGGAGGGCATCAGCCCCAGCATTTT	CASNSGGGHQPQHF
few	TRBV19	.	13	TRBJ1-2	TGTGCCAGTAGTATAGAAAAGGTCTATGGCTACACCTTC	CASSIEKVYGYTF
few	TRBV14	.	15	TRBJ1-1	TGTGCCAGCAGCCAAGCCTCAGTGGGGGGCACTGAAGCTTTCTTT	CASSQASVGGTEAFF
.	TRBV10-3	.	13	TRBJ2-5	TGTGCCATCAGTGGAGGGTTGGAGGAGACCCAGTACTTC	CAISGGLEETQYF
.	TRBV6-1	.	14	TRBJ2-7	TGTGCCAGCAGTAGGGACGGCAACTCCTACGAGCAGTACTTC	CASSRDGNSYEQYF
.	TRBV6-5	.	14	TRBJ2-6	TGTGCCAGCAGCCGGACAATTGGGGCCAACGTCCTGACTTTC	CASSRTIGANVLTF
.	TRBV11-2	.	14	TRBJ1-2	TGTGCCAGCAGCTTAGGTCACAGGGAATCTGGCTACACCTTC	CASSLGHRESGYTF
.	TRBV12-5	.	20	TRBJ2-6	TGTGCTAGTGGTTTGCTCACCCCCGGGACACCTTTCTCTGGGGCCAACGTCCTGACTTTC	CASGLLTPGTPFSGANVLTF